This entry concerns a single T cell receptor (beta chain). Its recognized antigen is unknown. Within one base of it there is no much larger clone, and no base qualities were kept. The CDR3 holds 13 amino acids from the cysteine to the phenylalanine. The read is trimmed to its CDR3 DNA, 39 bases read in frame from base 1. CDR1 is given as SGHDT and CDR2 as YYEEEE, both from the germline V gene. V drops 0 bases and J drops 0 bases, leaving 3 bases in between. This record comes from a study of cytomegalovirus exposure and HLA in healthy donors (dated by TCRdb to 2015 to 2018). Study-level background: The 550 to 750 repertoires of the first cohort and the roughly 120 validation repertoires were produced on the same platform, according to a later analysis. The study aimed to test whether cataloging public T cell receptors could reveal signatures of past pathogen exposure. Along with the roughly 610-subject first cohort, a separate validation cohort of over a hundred different subjects was used. To predict cytomegalovirus infection status, the study brought together high-throughput TCR immunosequencing, statistical association of individual TCRs with disease status, and machine learning.

The library was obtained by the immunoSEQ multiplex PCR assay. The source study handled its data this way. A statistical classification framework was built for diagnosing cytomegalovirus status from the catalog of TCR beta chain sequences. TCRdb took over this immuneACCESS table, retaining in-frame rearrangements with V and J assigned. Such tables are incomplete; in checked studies, under half of the missing clones stem from an unresolved V gene, and the remainder is unexplained. V, J and clone size are those of that table, while D and trimming were read from the DNA. The sample table lists roughly 330,000 clones, approximately 86% of them with a count of one. The ten largest account for over 1% of the sample. Donors formed part of the validation cohort, which comprised approximately 130 subjects and was distinct from the first cohort of over 500 subjects. Findings and caveats that apply to the study as a whole: Subsequent analysis determined that TCRs grouped into clusters in the first cohort also showed a tendency toward co-occurrence across the roughly 120 validation repertoires, and 90% to 95% of cluster scores exceeded 0. The study listed 164 TCR beta chains as associated with cytomegalovirus. In vitro tests confirmed that a few of the cytomegalovirus-associated TCR beta chains recognize cytomegalovirus antigens. Across donors, most TCR sequences were observed very rarely, whereas some public TCRs were present in many individuals. The classifier was reported to diagnose cytomegalovirus status with high specificity and sensitivity in both the original cohort and the validation cohort. According to the authors, the approach could potentially be generalized to other disease states and immunological phenotypes. All 120 or so repertoires were used to score co-occurrence in the validation cohort in a later analysis, because that analysis had no HLA typing for the cohort.

This receptor chain uses TRBV5-6 and TRBJ1-1; the D gene cannot be named for sure. The sequenced sample was PBMCs. The sequence derives from a young woman in good health and CMV-seropositive. The CDR3 is CASSLVLNTEAFF. The DNA sequence follows: TGTGCCAGCAGCTTGGTATTGAACACTGAAGCTTTCTTT.